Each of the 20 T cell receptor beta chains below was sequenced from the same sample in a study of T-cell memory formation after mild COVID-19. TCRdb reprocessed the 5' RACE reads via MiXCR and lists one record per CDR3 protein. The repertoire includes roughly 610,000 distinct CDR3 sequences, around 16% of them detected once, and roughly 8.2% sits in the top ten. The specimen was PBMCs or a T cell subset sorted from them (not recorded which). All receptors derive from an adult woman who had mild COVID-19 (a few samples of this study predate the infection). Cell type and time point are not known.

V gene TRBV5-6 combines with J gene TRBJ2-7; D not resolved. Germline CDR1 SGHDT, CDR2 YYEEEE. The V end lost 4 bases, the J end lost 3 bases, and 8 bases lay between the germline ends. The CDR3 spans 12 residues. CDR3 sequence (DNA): TGTGCCAGCAGCGCGTACAACTACGAGCAGTACTTC. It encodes CASSAYNYEQYF.

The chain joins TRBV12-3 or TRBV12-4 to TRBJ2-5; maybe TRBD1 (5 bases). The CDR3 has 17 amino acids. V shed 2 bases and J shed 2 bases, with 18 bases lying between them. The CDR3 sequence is CASSLIISAGSQETQYF. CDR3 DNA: TGTGCCAGCAGTTTAATTATATCGGCAGGGTCACAAGAGACCCAGTACTTC.

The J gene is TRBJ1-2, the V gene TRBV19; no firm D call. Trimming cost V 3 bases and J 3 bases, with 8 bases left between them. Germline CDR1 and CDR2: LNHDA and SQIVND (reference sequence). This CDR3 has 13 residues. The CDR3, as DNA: TGTGCCAGTAGTATTGAGACGGACTATGGCTACACCTTC. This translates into CASSIETDYGYTF. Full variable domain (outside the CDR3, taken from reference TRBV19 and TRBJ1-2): DGGITQSPKYLFRKEGQNVTLSCEQNLNHDAMYWYRQDPGQGLRLIYYSQIVNDFQKGDIAEGYSVSREKKESFPLTVTSAQKNPTAFYLCASSIETDYGYTFGSGTRLTVV.

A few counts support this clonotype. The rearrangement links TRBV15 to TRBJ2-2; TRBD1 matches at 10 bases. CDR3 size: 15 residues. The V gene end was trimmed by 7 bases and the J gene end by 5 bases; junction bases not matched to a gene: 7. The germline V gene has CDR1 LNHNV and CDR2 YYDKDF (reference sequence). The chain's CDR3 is CATKPGQGWTGELFF. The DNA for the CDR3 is TGTGCCACCAAACCGGGACAGGGGTGGACCGGGGAGCTGTTTTTT.

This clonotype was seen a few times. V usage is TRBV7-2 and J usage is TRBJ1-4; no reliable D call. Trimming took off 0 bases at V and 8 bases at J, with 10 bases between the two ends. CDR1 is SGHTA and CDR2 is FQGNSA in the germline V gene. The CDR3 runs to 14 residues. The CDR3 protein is CASSLAGFDEKLFF. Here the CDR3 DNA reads TGTGCCAGCAGCTTAGCGGGGTTTGACGAAAAACTGTTTTTT. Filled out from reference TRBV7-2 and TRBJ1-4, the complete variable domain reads GAGVSQSPSNKVTEKGKDVELRCDPISGHTALYWYRQSLGQGLEFLIYFQGNSAPDKSGLPSDRFSAERTGGSVSTLTIQRTQQEDSAVYLCASSLAGFDEKLFFGSGTQLSVL.

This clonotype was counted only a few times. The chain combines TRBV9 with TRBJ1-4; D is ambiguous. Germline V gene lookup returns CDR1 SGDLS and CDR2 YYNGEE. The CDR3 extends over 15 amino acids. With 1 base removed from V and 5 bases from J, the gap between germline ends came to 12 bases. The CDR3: CASSVNVGPNEKLFF. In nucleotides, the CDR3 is TGTGCCAGCAGCGTAAACGTTGGGCCGAATGAAAAACTGTTTTTT.

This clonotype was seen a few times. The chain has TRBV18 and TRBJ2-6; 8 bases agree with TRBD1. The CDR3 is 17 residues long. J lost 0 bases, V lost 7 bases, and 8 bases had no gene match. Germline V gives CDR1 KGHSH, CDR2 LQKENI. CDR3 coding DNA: TGTGCCAGCTACGGACAGGGTTTAAGCTCTGGGGCCAACGTCCTGACTTTC. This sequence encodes CASYGQGLSSGANVLTF.

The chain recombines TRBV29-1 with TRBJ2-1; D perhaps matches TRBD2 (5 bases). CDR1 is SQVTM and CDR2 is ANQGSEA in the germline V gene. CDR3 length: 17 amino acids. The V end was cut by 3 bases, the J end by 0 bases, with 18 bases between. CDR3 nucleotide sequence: TGCAGCGTTGAGAAAAGAGGGTGGCGGGCCTCCTACAATGAGCAGTTCTTC. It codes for CSVEKRGWRASYNEQFF.

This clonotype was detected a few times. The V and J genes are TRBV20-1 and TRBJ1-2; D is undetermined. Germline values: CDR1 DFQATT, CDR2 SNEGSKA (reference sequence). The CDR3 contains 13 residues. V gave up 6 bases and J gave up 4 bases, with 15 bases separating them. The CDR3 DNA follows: TGCAGTGCGGAGAACCCCCGAGGCTATGGCTACACCTTC. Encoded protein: CSAENPRGYGYTF.

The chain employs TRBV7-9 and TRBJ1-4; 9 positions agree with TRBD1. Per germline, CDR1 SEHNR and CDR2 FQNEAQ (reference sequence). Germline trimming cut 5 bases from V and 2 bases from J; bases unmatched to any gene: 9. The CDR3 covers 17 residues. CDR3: CASSLPRTGVTNEKLFF. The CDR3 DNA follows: TGTGCCAGCAGCCTGCCGAGGACAGGGGTTACTAATGAAAAACTGTTTTTT.

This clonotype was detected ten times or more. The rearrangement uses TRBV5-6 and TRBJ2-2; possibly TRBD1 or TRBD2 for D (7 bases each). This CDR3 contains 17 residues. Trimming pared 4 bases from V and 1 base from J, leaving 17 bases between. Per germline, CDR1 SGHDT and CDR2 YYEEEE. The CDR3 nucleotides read TGTGCCAGCAGCCAGGGGGGGAGAATGAGGAACACCGGGGAGCTGTTTTTT. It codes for CASSQGGRMRNTGELFF.

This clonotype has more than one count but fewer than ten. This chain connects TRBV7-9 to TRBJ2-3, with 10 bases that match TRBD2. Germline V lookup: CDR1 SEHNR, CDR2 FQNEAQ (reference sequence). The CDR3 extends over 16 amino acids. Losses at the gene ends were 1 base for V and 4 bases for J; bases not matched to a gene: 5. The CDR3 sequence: CASSLGSGRSADTQYF. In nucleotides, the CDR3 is TGTGCCAGCAGCTTAGGTAGCGGGAGGAGCGCAGATACGCAGTATTTT. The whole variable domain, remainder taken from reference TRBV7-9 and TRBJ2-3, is DTGVSQNPRHKITKRGQNVTFRCDPISEHNRLYWYRQTLGQGPEFLTYFQNEAQLEKSRLLSDRFSAERPKGSFSTLEIQRTEQGDSAMYLCASSLGSGRSADTQYFGPGTRLTVL.

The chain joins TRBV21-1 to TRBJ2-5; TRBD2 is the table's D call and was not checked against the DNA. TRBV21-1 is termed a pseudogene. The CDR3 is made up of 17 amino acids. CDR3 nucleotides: TGTGCCAGCAGCAAAGCGGTTCTAGCGGGGGTACAAGAGACCCAGTACTTC. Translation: CASSKAVLAGVQETQYF.

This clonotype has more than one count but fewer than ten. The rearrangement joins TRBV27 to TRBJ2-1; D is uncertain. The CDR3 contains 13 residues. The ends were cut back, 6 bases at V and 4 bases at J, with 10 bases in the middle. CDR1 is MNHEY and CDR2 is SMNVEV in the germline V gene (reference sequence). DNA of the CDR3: TGTGCCAGCAGCCTGAAATCATACAATGAGCAGTTCTTC. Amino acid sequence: CASSLKSYNEQFF.

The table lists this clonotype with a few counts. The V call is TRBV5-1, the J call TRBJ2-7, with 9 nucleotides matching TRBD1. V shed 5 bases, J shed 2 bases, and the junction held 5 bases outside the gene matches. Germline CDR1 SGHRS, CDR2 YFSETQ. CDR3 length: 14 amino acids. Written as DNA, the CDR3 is TGCGCCAGCAGTTTACACAGGGGGCCCTACGAGCAGTACTTC. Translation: CASSLHRGPYEQYF.

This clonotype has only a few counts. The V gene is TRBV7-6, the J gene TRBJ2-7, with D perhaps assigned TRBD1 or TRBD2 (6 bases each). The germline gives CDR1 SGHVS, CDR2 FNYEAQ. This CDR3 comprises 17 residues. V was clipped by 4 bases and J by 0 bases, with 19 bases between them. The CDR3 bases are TGTGCCAGCAGCTCCGGAGAGGGGGGCAAGAGCTCCTACGAGCAGTACTTC. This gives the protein CASSSGEGGKSSYEQYF.

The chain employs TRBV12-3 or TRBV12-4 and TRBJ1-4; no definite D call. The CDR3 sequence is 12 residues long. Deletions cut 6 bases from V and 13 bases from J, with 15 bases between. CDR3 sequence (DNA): TGTGCCAGCAGCCCTAAGGGTTGGACACTGTTTTTT. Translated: CASSPKGWTLFF.

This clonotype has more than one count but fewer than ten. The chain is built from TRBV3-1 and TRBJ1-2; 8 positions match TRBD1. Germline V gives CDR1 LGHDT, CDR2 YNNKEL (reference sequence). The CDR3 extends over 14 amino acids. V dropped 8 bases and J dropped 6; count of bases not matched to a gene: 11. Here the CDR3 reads CASGPWTGRNGYTF. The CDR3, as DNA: TGTGCCAGCGGCCCGTGGACAGGGCGCAATGGCTACACCTTC.

In nucleotides, the CDR3 is TGCGCCAGCAGCCACGGGACAGGTGATCAGCCCCAGCATTTT. Translation: CASSHGTGDQPQHF. The chain links TRBV5-1 to TRBJ1-5; 8 bases align to TRBD1. CDR3 length: 14 residues. The junction had 5 bases not matched to a gene; V was cut back by 4 bases and J by 5 bases. Germline CDR1 and CDR2: SGHRS and YFSETQ.

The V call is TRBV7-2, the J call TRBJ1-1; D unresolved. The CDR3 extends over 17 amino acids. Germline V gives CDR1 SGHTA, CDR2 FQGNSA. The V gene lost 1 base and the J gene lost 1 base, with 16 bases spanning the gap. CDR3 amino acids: CASSLEGRVVWNTEAFF. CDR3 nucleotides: TGTGCCAGCAGCTTAGAGGGCCGGGTTGTGTGGAACACTGAAGCTTTCTTT.